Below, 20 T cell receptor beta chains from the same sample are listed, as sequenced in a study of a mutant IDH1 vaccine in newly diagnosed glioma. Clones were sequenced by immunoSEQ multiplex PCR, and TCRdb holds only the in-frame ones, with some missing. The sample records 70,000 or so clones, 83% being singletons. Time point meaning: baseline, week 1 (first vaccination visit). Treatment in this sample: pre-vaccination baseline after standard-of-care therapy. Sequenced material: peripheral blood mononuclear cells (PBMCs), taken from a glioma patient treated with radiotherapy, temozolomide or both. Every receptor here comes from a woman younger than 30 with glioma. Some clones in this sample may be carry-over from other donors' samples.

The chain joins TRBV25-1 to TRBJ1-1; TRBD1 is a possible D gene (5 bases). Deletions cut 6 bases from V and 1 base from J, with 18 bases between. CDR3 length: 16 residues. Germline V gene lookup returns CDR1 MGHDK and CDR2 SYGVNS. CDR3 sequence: CASRVGGGLGNTEAFF. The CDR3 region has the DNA TGTGCCAGCAGAGTGGGGGGAGGACTGGGGAACACTGAAGCTTTCTTT.

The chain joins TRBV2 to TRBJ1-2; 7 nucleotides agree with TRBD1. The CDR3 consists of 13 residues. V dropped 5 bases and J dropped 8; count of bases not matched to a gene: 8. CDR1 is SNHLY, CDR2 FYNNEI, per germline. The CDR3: CASSNAVGGGYTF. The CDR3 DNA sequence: TGTGCCAGCAGTAATGCTGTAGGGGGCGGCTACACCTTC.

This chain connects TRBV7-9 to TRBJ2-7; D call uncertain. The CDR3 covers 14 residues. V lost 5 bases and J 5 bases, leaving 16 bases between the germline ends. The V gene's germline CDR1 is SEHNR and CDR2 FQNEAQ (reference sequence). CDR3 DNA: TGTGCCAGCAGCCTCCCCCTTAATACCAACGAGCAGTACTTC. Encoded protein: CASSLPLNTNEQYF.

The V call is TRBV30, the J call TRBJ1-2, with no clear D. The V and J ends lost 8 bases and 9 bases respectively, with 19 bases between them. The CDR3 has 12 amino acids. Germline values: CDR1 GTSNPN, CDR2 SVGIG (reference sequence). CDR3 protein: CAARPGGYSYTF. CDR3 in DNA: TGTGCCGCACGCCCGGGTGGGTATAGCTACACCTTC.

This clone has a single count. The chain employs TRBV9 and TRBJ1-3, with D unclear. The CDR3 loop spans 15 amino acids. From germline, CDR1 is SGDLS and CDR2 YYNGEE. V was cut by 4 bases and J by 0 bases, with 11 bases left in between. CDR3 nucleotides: TGTGCCAGCAGCACTAGGTCGGGCTCTGGAAACACCATATATTTT. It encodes CASSTRSGSGNTIYF. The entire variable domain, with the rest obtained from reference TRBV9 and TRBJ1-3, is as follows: DSGVTQTPKHLITATGQRVTLRCSPRSGDLSVYWYQQSLDQGLQFLIQYYNGEERAKGNILERFSAQQFPDLHSELNLSSLELGDSALYFCASSTRSGSGNTIYFGEGSWLTVV.

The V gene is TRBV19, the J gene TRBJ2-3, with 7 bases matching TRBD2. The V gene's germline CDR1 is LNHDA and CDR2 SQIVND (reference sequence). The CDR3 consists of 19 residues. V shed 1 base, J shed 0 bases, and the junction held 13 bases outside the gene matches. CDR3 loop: CASSIVGTARGYSTDTQYF. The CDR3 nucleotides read TGTGCCAGTAGTATAGTAGGTACAGCGCGGGGGTATAGCACAGATACGCAGTATTTT.

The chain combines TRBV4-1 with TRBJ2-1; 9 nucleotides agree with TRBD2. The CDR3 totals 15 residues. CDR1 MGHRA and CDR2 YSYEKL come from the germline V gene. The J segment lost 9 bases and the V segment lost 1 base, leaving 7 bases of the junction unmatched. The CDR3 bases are TGCGCCAGCAGCCAAGTGGGGACTAGCTGGCCTGAGCAGTTCTTC. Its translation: CASSQVGTSWPEQFF.

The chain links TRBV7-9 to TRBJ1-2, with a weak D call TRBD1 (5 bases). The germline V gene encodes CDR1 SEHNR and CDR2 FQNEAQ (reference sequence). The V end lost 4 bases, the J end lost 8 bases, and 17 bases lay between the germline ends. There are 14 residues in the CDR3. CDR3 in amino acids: CASSSGTVRLGYTF. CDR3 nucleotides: TGTGCCAGCAGCTCAGGGACGGTACGTCTCGGCTACACCTTC.

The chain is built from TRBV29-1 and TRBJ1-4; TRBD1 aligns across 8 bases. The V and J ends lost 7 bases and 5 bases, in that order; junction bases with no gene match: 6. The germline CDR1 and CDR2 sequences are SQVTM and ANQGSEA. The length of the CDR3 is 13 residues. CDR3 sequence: CSAGQGLNEKLFF. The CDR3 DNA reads TGCAGCGCCGGACAGGGCTTAAATGAAAAACTGTTTTTT.

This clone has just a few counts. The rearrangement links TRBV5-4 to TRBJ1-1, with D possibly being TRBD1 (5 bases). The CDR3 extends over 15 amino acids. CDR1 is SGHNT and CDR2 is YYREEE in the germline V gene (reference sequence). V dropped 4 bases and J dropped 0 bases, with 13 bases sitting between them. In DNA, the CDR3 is TGTGCCAGCAGCCCAAGACAGCTTATGAACACTGAAGCTTTCTTT. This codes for CASSPRQLMNTEAFF.

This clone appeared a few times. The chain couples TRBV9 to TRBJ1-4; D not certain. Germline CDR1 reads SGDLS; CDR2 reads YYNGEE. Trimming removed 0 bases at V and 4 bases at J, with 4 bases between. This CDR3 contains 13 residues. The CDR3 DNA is TGTGCCAGCAGCGTAGGATTTAATGAAAAACTGTTTTTT. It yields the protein CASSVGFNEKLFF.

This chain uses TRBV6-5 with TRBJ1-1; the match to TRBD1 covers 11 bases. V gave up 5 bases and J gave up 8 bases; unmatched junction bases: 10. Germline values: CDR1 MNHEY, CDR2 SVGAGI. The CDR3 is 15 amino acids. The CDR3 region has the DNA TGTGCCAGCAGTCAGAATGGGGACAGGGGGAGGGAAGCTTTCTTT. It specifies CASSQNGDRGREAFF.

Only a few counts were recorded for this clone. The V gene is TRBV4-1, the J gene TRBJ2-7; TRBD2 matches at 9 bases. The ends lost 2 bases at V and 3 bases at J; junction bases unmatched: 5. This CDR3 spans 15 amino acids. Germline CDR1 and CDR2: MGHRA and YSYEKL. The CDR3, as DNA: TGCGCCAGCAGCCAATTAGCGGGAGTCCACTACGAGCAGTACTTC. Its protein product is CASSQLAGVHYEQYF.

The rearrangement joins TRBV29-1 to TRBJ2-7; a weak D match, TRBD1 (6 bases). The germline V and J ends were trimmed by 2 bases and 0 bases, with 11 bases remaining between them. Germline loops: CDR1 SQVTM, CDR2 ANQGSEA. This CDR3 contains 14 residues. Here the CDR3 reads CSVENQGLSYEQYF. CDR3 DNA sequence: TGCAGCGTTGAAAACCAGGGGCTCTCCTACGAGCAGTACTTC.

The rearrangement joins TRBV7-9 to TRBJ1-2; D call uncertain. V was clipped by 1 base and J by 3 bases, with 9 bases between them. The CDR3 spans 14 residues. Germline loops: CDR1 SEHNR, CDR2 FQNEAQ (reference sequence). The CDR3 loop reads CASSLDGNHYGYTF. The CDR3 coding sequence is TGTGCCAGCAGCTTAGACGGGAATCACTATGGCTACACCTTC.

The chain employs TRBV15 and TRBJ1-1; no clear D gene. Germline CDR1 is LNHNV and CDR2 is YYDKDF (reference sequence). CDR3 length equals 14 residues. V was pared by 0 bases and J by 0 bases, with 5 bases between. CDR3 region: CATSREILNTEAFF. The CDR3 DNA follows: TGTGCCACCAGCAGAGAAATCCTGAACACTGAAGCTTTCTTT.

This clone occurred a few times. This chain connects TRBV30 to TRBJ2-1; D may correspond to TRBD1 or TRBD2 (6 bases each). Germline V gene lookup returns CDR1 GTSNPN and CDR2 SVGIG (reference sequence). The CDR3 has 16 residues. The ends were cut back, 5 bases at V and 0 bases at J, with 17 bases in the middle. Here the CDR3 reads CAWDPGGPSSYNEQFF. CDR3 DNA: TGTGCCTGGGACCCCGGGGGCCCGAGCTCCTACAATGAGCAGTTCTTC.

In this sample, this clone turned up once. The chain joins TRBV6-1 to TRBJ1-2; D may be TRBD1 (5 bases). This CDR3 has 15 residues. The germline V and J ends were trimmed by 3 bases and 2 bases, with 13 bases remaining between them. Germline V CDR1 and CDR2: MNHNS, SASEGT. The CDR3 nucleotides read TGTGCCAGCAGTGACCCCGGGGGAGCGAACTATGGCTACACCTTC. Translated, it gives CASSDPGGANYGYTF.

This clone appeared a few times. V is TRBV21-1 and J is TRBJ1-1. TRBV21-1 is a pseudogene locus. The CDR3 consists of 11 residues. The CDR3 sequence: CAEGMNTEAFF. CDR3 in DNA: TGTGCCGAGGGGATGAACACTGAAGCTTTCTTT.

CDR3 DNA: TGTGCCAGTAGAAACCGGGGGGCTTTCTATGGCTACACCTTC. Its translation is CASRNRGAFYGYTF. This chain connects TRBV19 to TRBJ1-2, with D possibly TRBD1 on 6 matching bases. Germline CDR1 reads LNHDA; CDR2 reads SQIVND (reference sequence). Trimming took 6 bases from V and 4 from J, leaving 15 bases between them. The CDR3 covers 14 residues.